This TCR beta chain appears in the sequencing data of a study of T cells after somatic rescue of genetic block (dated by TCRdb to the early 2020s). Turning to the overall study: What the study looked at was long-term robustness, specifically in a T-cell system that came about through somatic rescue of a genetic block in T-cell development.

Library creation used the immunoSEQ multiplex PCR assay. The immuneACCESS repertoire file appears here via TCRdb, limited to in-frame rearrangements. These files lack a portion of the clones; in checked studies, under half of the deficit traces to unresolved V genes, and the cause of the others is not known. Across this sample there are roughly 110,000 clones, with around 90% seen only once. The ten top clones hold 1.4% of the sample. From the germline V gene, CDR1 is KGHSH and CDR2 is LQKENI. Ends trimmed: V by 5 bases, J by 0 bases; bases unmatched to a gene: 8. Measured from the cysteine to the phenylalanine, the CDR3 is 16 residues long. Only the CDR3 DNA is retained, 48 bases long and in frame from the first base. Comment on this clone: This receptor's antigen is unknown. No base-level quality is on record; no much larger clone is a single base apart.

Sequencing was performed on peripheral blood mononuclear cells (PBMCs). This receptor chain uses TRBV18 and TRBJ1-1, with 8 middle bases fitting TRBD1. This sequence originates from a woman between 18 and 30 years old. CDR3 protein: CASSRGTGNMNTEAFF. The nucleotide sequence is TGTGCCAGCTCAAGGGGGACAGGTAACATGAACACTGAAGCTTTCTTT.